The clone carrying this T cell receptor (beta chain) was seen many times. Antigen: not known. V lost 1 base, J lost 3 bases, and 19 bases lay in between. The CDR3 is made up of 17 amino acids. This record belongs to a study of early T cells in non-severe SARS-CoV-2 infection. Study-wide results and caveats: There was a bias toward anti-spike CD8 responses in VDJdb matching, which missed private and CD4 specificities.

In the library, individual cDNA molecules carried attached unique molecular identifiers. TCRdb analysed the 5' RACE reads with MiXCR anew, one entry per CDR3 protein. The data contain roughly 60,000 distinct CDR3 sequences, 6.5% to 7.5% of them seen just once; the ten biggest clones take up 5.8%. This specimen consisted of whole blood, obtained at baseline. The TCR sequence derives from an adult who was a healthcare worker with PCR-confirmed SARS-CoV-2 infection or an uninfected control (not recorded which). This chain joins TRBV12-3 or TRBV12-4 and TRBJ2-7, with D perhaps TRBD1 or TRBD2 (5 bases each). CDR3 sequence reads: CASSLVGPNPYHYEQYF. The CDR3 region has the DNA TGTGCCAGCAGTTTAGTGGGACCAAATCCGTACCACTACGAGCAGTACTTC.